This paragraph covers one T cell receptor (beta chain) sequence. Its antigen remains undetermined. Per-base quality was not reported, and no clone a single base away is much larger than it. Compared with germline, V lacks 5 bases and J lacks 3 bases; bases without a gene match: 1. CDR1 is given as MNHEY and CDR2 as SMNVEV, both from the germline V gene (reference sequence). The CDR3 runs 13 residues from the cysteine to the phenylalanine. Only CDR3 DNA is held: 39 bases, read in frame from base 1. The data belong to a study of cytomegalovirus exposure and HLA in healthy donors (dated by TCRdb to about 2017). Background on the whole study: A later analysis indicated that the 95 to 150 validation repertoires were generated on the platform also employed for the 600 to 750 repertoires of the first cohort. To predict cytomegalovirus infection status, the study brought together high-throughput TCR immunosequencing, statistical association of individual TCRs with disease status, and machine learning. A separate validation cohort of 100 to 150 different subjects was used in addition to the approximately 610-subject first cohort. The study was designed to test whether signatures of past pathogen exposure could be identified by cataloging public T cell receptors. Paper-wide results and their limitations: In the study, some 160 TCR beta chains were listed as associated with cytomegalovirus. The classifier was reported to diagnose cytomegalovirus status with high specificity and sensitivity in both the original and validation cohorts. Of the cluster scores, around 95% were above 0 in a later analysis, which found that TCRs clustered in the first cohort also tended to co-occur in the 95 to 150 validation repertoires. It was suggested by the authors that the approach could potentially be generalized to other disease states and immunological phenotypes. In vitro tests confirmed that three of the cytomegalovirus-associated TCR beta chains recognize cytomegalovirus antigens. A later analysis had no HLA typing for the validation cohort, so co-occurrence there was scored across all 110 or so repertoires. Most TCR sequences were seen in very few donors, while some public TCRs were found in many individuals.

Library preparation was by the immunoSEQ multiplex PCR assay. The authors processed their data as follows. A statistical classification framework was developed to diagnose cytomegalovirus status using the catalog of TCR beta chain sequences. TCRdb stores this immuneACCESS table with in-frame sequences only. Part of the clones is absent; in the studies checked, under half of the shortfall reflects unresolved V genes, and no reason is known for the rest. That table furnishes V, J and clone size, whereas the DNA furnished D and trimming. In this sample the table shows tens of thousands of clones, 80% to 90% of which occur a single time. The ten largest clones take up 3.8% of the sample. The donors were included in the validation cohort of 100 to 150 subjects, a group kept apart from the roughly 700-subject first cohort.

The sequence is built from TRBV27 and TRBJ1-5; TRBD1 matches 7 bases in the middle. The sequence was obtained from a woman under 30 in good health and CMV-seropositive. The sequencing input was PBMCs. This receptor has the CDR3 CASSQGDNQPQHF. The nucleotide sequence is TGTGCCAGCAGTCAGGGGGACAATCAGCCCCAGCATTTT.